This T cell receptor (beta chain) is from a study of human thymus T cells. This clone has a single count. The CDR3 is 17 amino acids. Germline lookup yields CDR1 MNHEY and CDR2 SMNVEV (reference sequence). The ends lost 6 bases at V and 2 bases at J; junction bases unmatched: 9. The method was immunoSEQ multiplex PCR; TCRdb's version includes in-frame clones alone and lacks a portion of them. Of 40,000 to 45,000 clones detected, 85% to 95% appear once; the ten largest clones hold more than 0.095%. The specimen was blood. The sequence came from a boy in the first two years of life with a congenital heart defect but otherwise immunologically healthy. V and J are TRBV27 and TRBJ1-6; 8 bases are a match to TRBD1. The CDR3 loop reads CASSKAPTGAYNSPLHF. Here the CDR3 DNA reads TGTGCCAGCAGCAAAGCCCCGACAGGGGCCTATAATTCACCCCTCCACTTT.